What follows are 15 T cell receptor beta chains derived from one specimen sequenced in a study of T-cell reconstitution after alpha-beta-depleted transplantation in children. Construction of the TCRbeta library involved unique molecular identifiers. TCRdb re-analysed the PCR reads in MiXCR, keeping a single row per CDR3 protein. This sample has 200,000 to 250,000 distinct CDR3 sequences; approximately 10% occur once, and the top ten carry 5% to 7%. The source was PBMCs from the stem cell graft donor, collected from the stem cell graft. These receptors originate from a human donor who donated a stem cell graft to a child with acute lymphoblastic leukemia.

This sequence joins TRBV10-3 and TRBJ1-5; D is possibly TRBD1 (5 bases). The CDR3 covers 14 residues. Germline lookup yields CDR1 ENHRY and CDR2 SYGVKD. Trimming left V 3 bases short and J 5 bases short, with 11 bases between. CDR3 nucleotide sequence: TGTGCCATCAGTGACAGGGTTATGGATCAGCCCCAGCATTTT. Translation gives CAISDRVMDQPQHF.

V gene TRBV3-1 combines with J gene TRBJ2-5, with D possibly being TRBD2 (5 bases). Trimming shortened V by 4 bases and J by 4 bases, and 22 bases separated the two germline ends. The CDR3 totals 17 residues. Germline CDR1 reads LGHDT; CDR2 reads YNNKEL (reference sequence). CDR3 nucleotide sequence: TGTGCCAGCAGCCCCGGACCGACCCGGAGGCTCGGAGAGACCCAGTACTTC. This translates into CASSPGPTRRLGETQYF.

This clonotype was counted at least ten times. The chain joins TRBV27 to TRBJ1-1, with D unclear. Germline V gene sequence: CDR1 MNHEY, CDR2 SMNVEV (reference sequence). The V and J ends lost 6 bases and 5 bases respectively, with 13 bases between them. This CDR3 contains 13 residues. CDR3 region: CASRLEPNTEAFF. In nucleotides, the CDR3 is TGTGCCAGCAGATTGGAACCCAATACTGAAGCTTTCTTT.

This chain joins TRBV30 and TRBJ1-4; D is unclear. V shed 3 bases and J shed 8 bases, with 10 bases lying between them. From germline, CDR1 is GTSNPN and CDR2 SVGIG (reference sequence). The CDR3 spans 12 residues. CDR3 in DNA: TGTGCCTGGAGCGGGAGCGGAGAAAAACTGTTTTTT. It translates to CAWSGSGEKLFF.

There are many counts of this clonotype. This chain links TRBV5-1 with TRBJ2-5, with D tentatively TRBD2 (5 bases). Per the germline V gene, CDR1 is SGHRS and CDR2 is YFSETQ. CDR3 length equals 12 residues. V dropped 4 bases and J dropped 5 bases, with 9 bases sitting between them. CDR3 loop: CASSHRGETQYF. The CDR3 nucleotides read TGCGCCAGCAGCCACCGAGGGGAGACCCAGTACTTC.

Only a few counts were recorded for this clonotype. In DNA form, the CDR3 reads TGCAGTGCTAGAGACCGACAGGGGCACCAGCCCCAGCATTTT. This translates into CSARDRQGHQPQHF. The chain recombines TRBV20-1 with TRBJ1-5; 8 positions agree with TRBD1. Germline V gene lookup returns CDR1 DFQATT and CDR2 SNEGSKA (reference sequence). The junction had 5 bases not matched to a gene; V was cut back by 0 bases and J by 7 bases. The CDR3 extends over 14 amino acids.

This clonotype was seen repeatedly, ten times or more. The chain is built from TRBV5-1 and TRBJ1-1; D gene ambiguous. The CDR3 loop spans 13 amino acids. The V gene's germline CDR1 is SGHRS and CDR2 YFSETQ. V lost 5 bases to trimming and J lost 0 bases, with 8 bases between them. The CDR3 sequence: CASRRGMNTEAFF. DNA of the CDR3: TGCGCCAGCAGGCGTGGGATGAACACTGAAGCTTTCTTT.

This clonotype appeared many times. This sequence joins TRBV5-1 and TRBJ1-1; no firm D call. CDR1 and CDR2 (germline): SGHRS, YFSETQ. Trimming pared 1 base from V and 6 bases from J, leaving 13 bases between. This CDR3 has 14 amino acids. CDR3: CASSLYSEVSEAFF. The CDR3 DNA is TGCGCCAGCAGCTTGTACTCTGAGGTATCTGAAGCTTTCTTT.

The sample holds many counts of this clonotype. The J gene is TRBJ2-1, the V gene TRBV20-1; perhaps TRBD1 as D (5 bases). This CDR3 spans 13 amino acids. Trimming cost V 4 bases and J 8 bases, with 15 bases left between them. Germline CDR1 is DFQATT and CDR2 is SNEGSKA (reference sequence). The CDR3 loop reads CSATPDKRYEQFF. Here the CDR3 DNA reads TGCAGTGCTACTCCGGACAAGAGGTATGAGCAGTTCTTC.

This clonotype rates as medium-sized. V usage is TRBV12-3 or TRBV12-4 and J usage is TRBJ1-2; TRBD1 matches 8 bases. The CDR3 covers 14 residues. The V and J ends lost 7 bases and 4 bases, in that order; junction bases with no gene match: 8. CDR3 nucleotides: TGTGCCAGCACCGTAGGACAGGGTCCCTATGGCTACACCTTC. This sequence encodes CASTVGQGPYGYTF.

In its sample, this clonotype was seen many times. The chain links TRBV25-1 to TRBJ2-2; either TRBD1 or TRBD2 may supply D (5 bases each). Germline CDR1 is MGHDK and CDR2 is SYGVNS. The CDR3 is 15 residues long. Trimming pared 8 bases from V and 1 base from J, leaving 14 bases between. CDR3 loop: CASEVGTGNTGELFF. In DNA form, the CDR3 reads TGTGCCAGCGAGGTGGGGACGGGGAACACCGGGGAGCTGTTTTTT.

V gene TRBV7-6 combines with J gene TRBJ2-7, with 7 bases lining up with TRBD2. Germline CDR1 reads SGHVS; CDR2 reads FNYEAQ. Trimming cost V 5 bases and J 4 bases; bases outside gene matches: 11. The CDR3 has 15 amino acids. CDR3 protein: CASSPVAGGGYEQYF. DNA of the CDR3: TGTGCCAGCAGCCCTGTCGCTGGCGGGGGATACGAGCAGTACTTC. Drawing the rest from reference TRBV7-6 and TRBJ2-7, the complete variable domain is GAGVSQSPRYKVTKRGQDVALRCDPISGHVSLYWYRQALGQGPEFLTYFNYEAQQDKSGLPNDRFSAERPEGSISTLTIQRTEQRDSAMYRCASSPVAGGGYEQYFGPGTRLTVT.

This clonotype appeared many times. J is TRBJ2-7 and V is TRBV6-2 or TRBV6-3; D possibly corresponds to TRBD1 (6 bases). The V and J ends lost 7 bases and 4 bases respectively, with 11 bases between them. There are 12 residues in the CDR3. Germline assignment: CDR1 MNHEY and CDR2 SVGEGT. This chain's CDR3 is CASTQGLYEQYF. The CDR3 nucleotides are TGTGCCAGCACCCAGGGGTTGTACGAGCAGTACTTC.

This clonotype was observed a few times. The genes are TRBV5-5 and TRBJ2-4; the D is unclear. V was pared by 2 bases and J by 1 base, with 19 bases between. This CDR3 has 18 residues. CDR1 and CDR2 from the germline V gene are SGHKS and YYEKEE (reference sequence). DNA for the CDR3: TGTGCCAGCAGCTTAGGGTTCGAGACATACCAGGCCAAAAACATTCAGTACTTC. Translation: CASSLGFETYQAKNIQYF. Full variable domain (rest looked up from reference TRBV5-5 and TRBJ2-4): DAGVTQSPTHLIKTRGQQVTLRCSPISGHKSVSWYQQVLGQGPQFIFQYYEKEERGRGNFPDRFSARQFPNYSSELNVNALLLGDSALYLCASSLGFETYQAKNIQYFGAGTRLSVL.

This clonotype occurred a few times. The V and J genes are TRBV20-1 and TRBJ2-7; perhaps TRBD2 as D (5 bases). Germline loops: CDR1 DFQATT, CDR2 SNEGSKA (reference sequence). The CDR3 sequence is 12 residues long. Trimming shortened V by 2 bases and J by 5 bases, and 10 bases separated the two germline ends. CDR3 in DNA: TGCAGTGCTAGAAGGCTAGCCCACGAGCAGTACTTC. Amino acid sequence: CSARRLAHEQYF.